This passage covers 25 T cell receptor beta chains from one sample sequenced in a study of blood T cell repertoires in COVID-19 (dated by TCRdb to about 2020). Library creation used the immunoSEQ multiplex PCR assay. Sourced from immuneACCESS, this table was stored by TCRdb with only in-frame sequences that have V and J called. A share of the clones is absent; for the studies checked, an unresolved V gene accounts for under half, and the remainder has no known explanation. This sample gives tens of thousands of clones in total; 86% of them show up just once. The ten most abundant clones make up roughly 30% of the sample. The sequencing input was peripheral blood. The receptors were sampled from a man in his fifties or sixties with active or convalescent COVID-19.

The V gene is TRBV5-1, the J gene TRBJ1-2, with D possibly being TRBD1 (5 bases). Germline CDR1 reads SGHRS; CDR2 reads YFSETQ. This CDR3 spans 13 amino acids. V lost 2 bases, J lost 5 bases, and 10 bases lay in between. The CDR3 sequence: CASSLDGGYGYTF. CDR3 nucleotides: TGCGCCAGCAGCTTAGACGGGGGGTATGGCTACACCTTC. The entire variable domain, with the rest obtained from reference TRBV5-1 and TRBJ1-2, is as follows: KAGVTQTPRYLIKTRGQQVTLSCSPISGHRSVSWYQQTPGQGLQFLFEYFSETQRNKGNFPGRFSGRQFSNSRSEMNVSTLELGDSALYLCASSLDGGYGYTFGSGTRLTVV.

The chain joins TRBV18 to TRBJ1-1; TRBD1 is a possible D gene (5 bases). The CDR3 is 16 amino acids. Germline V lookup: CDR1 KGHSH, CDR2 LQKENI. The ends were cut back, 2 bases at V and 1 base at J, with 14 bases in the middle. DNA for the CDR3: TGTGCCAGCTCACCATGGGCCGACAGCCGGAACACTGAAGCTTTCTTT. Translation gives CASSPWADSRNTEAFF.

The gene calls are TRBV5-4 and TRBJ2-2, with 9 bases fitting TRBD2. V was clipped by 5 bases and J by 6 bases; unmatched bases: 8. The CDR3 length is 15 residues. Germline V CDR1 and CDR2: SGHNT, YYREEE (reference sequence). The CDR3 DNA follows: TGTGCCAGCAGTCCCGGGACTAGCTGGTCCGGGGAGCTGTTTTTT. Its protein product is CASSPGTSWSGELFF.

The CDR3 DNA follows: TGTGCCAGCAGCCCCCCTGGGGGGGTCCACAATGAGCAGTTCTTC. It encodes CASSPPGGVHNEQFF. V and J are TRBV7-2 and TRBJ2-1; TRBD2 matches 7 bases. The V segment lost 5 bases and the J segment 5 bases; nucleotides outside the gene matches: 9. CDR1 and CDR2 from the germline V gene are SGHTA and FQGNSA. CDR3 size: 15 residues.

This clone was counted between two and nine times. The chain has TRBV6-5 and TRBJ2-2; D not resolved. The ends were cut back, 8 bases at V and 2 bases at J, with 12 bases in the middle. Per germline, CDR1 MNHEY and CDR2 SVGAGI. The CDR3 runs 14 residues. CDR3 DNA sequence: TGTGCCAGCCAGGTGGTAACCAACACCGGGGAGCTGTTTTTT. Its protein is CASQVVTNTGELFF.

This clone appeared a single time. CDR3 sequence (DNA): TGCAGTGCTAGTCTCTCGTCACAGCGGGCCTACGAGCAGTACTTC. Its protein is CSASLSSQRAYEQYF. The chain has TRBV20-1 and TRBJ2-7, with D perhaps matching TRBD2 (6 bases). The V gene's germline CDR1 is DFQATT and CDR2 SNEGSKA (reference sequence). The CDR3 has 15 residues. The V end was cut by 3 bases, the J end by 2 bases, with 17 bases between.

This sequence joins TRBV11-2 and TRBJ1-2; the match to TRBD1 covers 8 bases. This CDR3 has 17 residues. Germline assignment: CDR1 SGHAT and CDR2 FQNNGV. V was clipped by 5 bases and J by 3 bases; unmatched bases: 14. Here the CDR3 DNA reads TGTGCCAGCAGCAAAAACCGCGACAGGGGAAAGGACTATGGCTACACCTTC. Translating it yields CASSKNRDRGKDYGYTF.

The chain uses TRBV5-4 and TRBJ2-5; D is ambiguous. The germline V gene has CDR1 SGHNT and CDR2 YYREEE (reference sequence). V was shortened by 0 bases and J by 1 base, with 13 bases between the two germline ends. The CDR3 totals 16 residues. DNA for the CDR3: TGTGCCAGCAGCTTGGGGGCGAGAATAACCCAAGAGACCCAGTACTTC. It encodes CASSLGARITQETQYF. The complete variable domain, with remaining parts taken from reference TRBV5-4 and TRBJ2-5, reads ETGVTQSPTHLIKTRGQQVTLRCSSQSGHNTVSWYQQALGQGPQFIFQYYREEENGRGNFPPRFSGLQFPNYSSELNVNALELDDSALYLCASSLGARITQETQYFGPGTRLLVL.

The V and J genes are TRBV5-6 and TRBJ2-7, with D possibly matching TRBD2 (6 bases). This CDR3 region has 15 residues. V gave up 4 bases and J gave up 2 bases, with 16 bases separating them. Germline V gives CDR1 SGHDT, CDR2 YYEEEE. CDR3 DNA sequence: TGTGCCAGCAGCGGAGGCGCGGGGTACCCCTACGAGCAGTACTTC. Translation: CASSGGAGYPYEQYF.

The CDR3 spells CASSYRRGAEGETQYF. The CDR3 DNA reads as TGTGCCAGCAGTTATCGGCGGGGGGCCGAAGGAGAGACCCAGTACTTC. The J gene is TRBJ2-5, the V gene TRBV6-5; 8 positions agree with TRBD2. Germline V lookup: CDR1 MNHEY, CDR2 SVGAGI. The CDR3 loop spans 16 amino acids. V trimming: 3 bases; J trimming: 4 bases; junction bases outside the gene matches: 10.

This chain connects TRBV19 to TRBJ1-5, with 9 bases aligning to TRBD1. The CDR3 contains 15 residues. Per germline, CDR1 LNHDA and CDR2 SQIVND (reference sequence). The ends lost 8 bases at V and 4 bases at J; junction bases unmatched: 9. The CDR3 nucleotides read TGTGCCAGTCTTGACAGGGGGAGGTCGAATCAGCCCCAGCATTTT. Protein product: CASLDRGRSNQPQHF.

This rearrangement joins TRBV20-1 to TRBJ1-5, with D tentatively TRBD1 (5 bases). CDR3 length: 16 residues. CDR1 and CDR2 (germline): DFQATT, SNEGSKA (reference sequence). V dropped 3 bases and J dropped 5 bases, with 20 bases sitting between them. CDR3 region: CSASFSAARGDQPQHF. In DNA, the CDR3 is TGCAGTGCTAGTTTTAGTGCGGCGCGGGGGGATCAGCCCCAGCATTTT.

This clone occurred a few times. The chain is built from TRBV29-1 and TRBJ1-6, with D unclear. This CDR3 contains 10 residues. Deletions cut 4 bases from V and 9 bases from J, with 4 bases between. The germline CDR1 and CDR2 sequences are SQVTM and ANQGSEA. The DNA of the CDR3 is TGCAGCGTTGTCGGTTCACCCCTCCACTTT. It translates to CSVVGSPLHF.

The chain uses TRBV3-1 (or the pseudogene TRBV3-2) and TRBJ1-5; D is unresolved. The germline V and J ends were trimmed by 3 bases and 8 bases, with 11 bases remaining between them. The CDR3 spans 13 residues. The germline V gene has CDR1 LGHDT and CDR2 YNNKEL (reference sequence). CDR3 bases: TGTGCCAGCAGCCAGGCCCCGCCTGAGCCCCAGCATTTT. Its protein product is CASSQAPPEPQHF.

The V call is TRBV7-2, the J call TRBJ2-1; 8 bases fit TRBD2. V lost 7 bases and J lost 0; bases outside the gene matches: 11. The germline V gene encodes CDR1 SGHTA and CDR2 FQGNSA. The CDR3 is 17 amino acids. The CDR3 nucleotides are TGTGCCAGCACCCCGCGGGGGGCAGGTTCCTCCTACAATGAGCAGTTCTTC. Residues: CASTPRGAGSSYNEQFF. The whole variable domain, remainder taken from reference TRBV7-2 and TRBJ2-1, is GAGVSQSPSNKVTEKGKDVELRCDPISGHTALYWYRQSLGQGLEFLIYFQGNSAPDKSGLPSDRFSAERTGGSVSTLTIQRTQQEDSAVYLCASTPRGAGSSYNEQFFGPGTRLTVL.

V gene TRBV25-1 combines with J gene TRBJ2-5; 8 positions match TRBD2. V lost 4 bases to trimming and J lost 5 bases; unmatched junction nucleotides: 9. This CDR3 spans 15 amino acids. Germline-derived CDR1 and CDR2 are MGHDK and SYGVNS. CDR3 loop: CASSAVAGHSETQYF. In DNA, the CDR3 is TGTGCCAGCAGTGCAGTAGCGGGACATAGTGAGACCCAGTACTTC.

As DNA, the CDR3 is TGCAGCGCCAGACACTCGAACTCTGGAAACACCATATATTTT. Translating it yields CSARHSNSGNTIYF. The chain employs TRBV29-1 and TRBJ1-3; D not certain. The CDR3 runs to 14 residues. Germline CDR1 reads SQVTM; CDR2 reads ANQGSEA. V was shortened by 7 bases and J by 0 bases, with 13 bases between the two germline ends.

The gene calls are TRBV19 and TRBJ1-1; D is possibly TRBD1 (6 bases). Looked up from germline, CDR1 is LNHDA and CDR2 is SQIVND (reference sequence). The length of the CDR3 is 12 residues. Trimming pared 6 bases from V and 1 base from J, leaving 6 bases between. CDR3 sequence reads: CASSRGNTEAFF. Written as DNA, the CDR3 is TGTGCCAGTAGCAGGGGGAACACTGAAGCTTTCTTT.

The V gene is TRBV21-1, the J gene TRBJ1-2; the DNA was not compared with TRBD1, the D call given in the table. TRBV21-1 corresponds to a pseudogene. CDR3 size: 13 residues. DNA of the CDR3: TGTGCCAGCAGCAAAAGGACAAACTATGGCTACACCTTC. Encoded protein: CASSKRTNYGYTF.

The rearrangement links TRBV24-1 to TRBJ1-5; D is ambiguous. Germline V gene lookup returns CDR1 KGHDR and CDR2 SFDVKD. The ends were cut back, 7 bases at V and 2 bases at J, with 8 bases in the middle. The CDR3 length is 13 residues. CDR3 protein: CATRGDGNQPQHF. CDR3 DNA sequence: TGTGCCACCAGGGGAGATGGCAATCAGCCCCAGCATTTT.

J is TRBJ2-7 and V is TRBV5-6; possibly TRBD2 for D (6 bases). Per the germline V gene, CDR1 is SGHDT and CDR2 is YYEEEE. This CDR3 has 14 amino acids. Trimming took off 4 bases at V and 1 base at J, with 12 bases between the two ends. The CDR3 spells CASSRDWASYEQYF. The CDR3 DNA reads TGTGCCAGCAGCCGGGACTGGGCGTCCTACGAGCAGTACTTC. Together with reference TRBV5-6 and TRBJ2-7, the CDR3 gives the full variable domain: DAGVTQSPTHLIKTRGQQVTLRCSPKSGHDTVSWYQQALGQGPQFIFQYYEEEERQRGNFPDRFSGHQFPNYSSELNVNALLLGDSALYLCASSRDWASYEQYFGPGTRLTVT.

This clone has a single count. This rearrangement joins TRBV6-5 to TRBJ1-1; D possibly corresponds to TRBD1 (5 bases). Trimming took 0 bases from V and 3 from J, leaving 14 bases between them. The CDR3 runs to 16 residues. CDR1 and CDR2 (germline): MNHEY, SVGAGI. CDR3 loop: CASSYSSRGRDTEAFF. CDR3 bases: TGTGCCAGCAGTTACTCGAGTAGGGGCAGGGACACTGAAGCTTTCTTT.

This clone was recorded once. This chain links TRBV7-6 with TRBJ2-2; TRBD1 matches 10 bases. V dropped 5 bases and J dropped 6; count of bases not matched to a gene: 9. This CDR3 has 16 amino acids. From germline, CDR1 is SGHVS and CDR2 FNYEAQ. As DNA, the CDR3 is TGTGCCAGCAGCGGCCTTGGGACAGGGGTGGCCGGGGAGCTGTTTTTT. Its protein product is CASSGLGTGVAGELFF.

The rearrangement uses TRBV5-6 and TRBJ2-5; TRBD1 agrees at 11 bases. This CDR3 has 15 residues. The germline gives CDR1 SGHDT, CDR2 YYEEEE. V lost 4 bases, J lost 4 bases, and 6 bases stayed unmatched. In DNA form, the CDR3 reads TGTGCCAGCAGCCTCGGGACAGGGGGGGGAGAGACCCAGTACTTC. Encoded protein: CASSLGTGGGETQYF.

The V gene is TRBV24-1, the J gene TRBJ2-1; 7 nucleotides align to TRBD2. The CDR3 spans 13 residues. V shed 4 bases, J shed 9 bases, and the junction held 5 bases outside the gene matches. From germline, CDR1 is KGHDR and CDR2 SFDVKD. The CDR3 DNA is TGTGCCACCAGTGAGGGGGGGGTGGTTGAGCAGTTCTTC. Its protein is CATSEGGVVEQFF.